Presented here are 14 T cell receptor beta chains from one specimen sequenced in a study of beta chain features in type 1 diabetes. The entirety of the isolated RNA underwent reverse transcription, so expressed TCRB transcripts were sequenced. Generated by immunoSEQ multiplex PCR, the TCRdb table keeps only in-frame clones and is missing some. The sample has a few hundred thousand clones, about 10% seen once; the top ten hold about 0.037%. The specimen was naive CD4+ T cells from blood. The receptors stem from a young woman in good health.

This clone was recorded a few times. The rearrangement joins TRBV18 to TRBJ2-5; D is perhaps TRBD1 (5 bases). CDR1 is KGHSH, CDR2 LQKENI, per germline. Deletions cut 6 bases from V and 3 bases from J, with 14 bases between. This CDR3 spans 14 amino acids. Here the CDR3 reads CASSPNLGEETQYF. Written as DNA, the CDR3 is TGTGCCAGCTCCCCTAATCTAGGGGAAGAGACCCAGTACTTC.

This clone has just a few counts. The chain couples TRBV30 to TRBJ1-5; perhaps TRBD1 as D (5 bases). V was shortened by 3 bases and J by 4 bases, with 13 bases between the two germline ends. The CDR3 has 14 amino acids. Per the germline V gene, CDR1 is GTSNPN and CDR2 is SVGIG (reference sequence). The CDR3 DNA reads as TGTGCCTGGAGGGGTCAGGGTTCAAATCAGCCCCAGCATTTT. This gives the protein CAWRGQGSNQPQHF.

This clone appeared a few times. The chain uses TRBV18 and TRBJ1-1; a possible D gene is TRBD1 (5 bases). V lost 3 bases and J lost 8, with 16 bases in between. CDR1 is KGHSH, CDR2 LQKENI, per germline. The CDR3 length is 14 residues. CDR3 nucleotides: TGTGCCAGCTCACCCATCCAGGGAAATCAAGAAGCTTTCTTT. It codes for CASSPIQGNQEAFF.

This clone has just a few counts. The DNA of the CDR3 is TGTGCCAGCATCACCGGGTACACCTTC. It translates to CASITGYTF. The gene calls are TRBV27 and TRBJ1-2; the D is unclear. Trimming removed 7 bases from V and 11 bases from J, with 8 bases in between. The CDR3 runs 9 residues. Germline V gives CDR1 MNHEY, CDR2 SMNVEV (reference sequence).

This clone was counted a single time. This rearrangement joins TRBV2 to TRBJ1-2, with D possibly matching TRBD1 (5 bases). In germline, CDR1 is SNHLY, CDR2 FYNNEI. Trimming removed 6 bases at V and 9 bases at J, with 14 bases between. The CDR3 is 12 amino acids. CDR3 DNA: TGTGCCAGCAGCGTCTGGGGGGGGAGCTACACCTTC. The encoded protein is CASSVWGGSYTF.

J is TRBJ1-1 and V is TRBV7-3; 8 bases match TRBD1. The CDR3 has 13 amino acids. The germline gives CDR1 SGHTA, CDR2 FQGTGA. With V trimmed by 5 bases and J by 7 bases, 6 bases remained unmatched. The CDR3 reads CASSPGTGGEAFF. CDR3 coding DNA: TGTGCCAGCAGCCCTGGGACAGGCGGTGAAGCTTTCTTT.

The rearrangement joins TRBV5-1 to TRBJ2-1, with 10 bases lining up with TRBD2. CDR3 length equals 15 residues. The V segment lost 1 base and the J segment 8 bases; nucleotides outside the gene matches: 6. Germline CDR1 is SGHRS and CDR2 is YFSETQ. CDR3 sequence: CASSLRTSGGDEQFF. Here the CDR3 DNA reads TGCGCCAGCAGCTTGAGGACTAGCGGTGGGGATGAGCAGTTCTTC.

V is TRBV11-2 and J is TRBJ2-3; 8 nucleotides match TRBD2. CDR1 SGHAT and CDR2 FQNNGV come from the germline V gene. J lost 2 bases, V lost 3 bases, and 1 base had no gene match. The CDR3 runs 14 residues. The CDR3 region is CASSFGGVTDTQYF. Written as DNA, the CDR3 is TGTGCCAGCAGCTTCGGGGGGGTCACAGATACGCAGTATTTT.

In this sample, this clone turned up a few times. The chain joins TRBV4-1 to TRBJ2-3; 8 bases align to TRBD2. The junction had 11 bases not matched to a gene; V was cut back by 8 bases and J by 1 base. CDR1 and CDR2 (germline): MGHRA, YSYEKL. The CDR3 spans 16 residues. CDR3 coding DNA: TGCGCCAGCCAGCGGGTGGGAGCGGGGGGCACAGATACGCAGTATTTT. Its protein is CASQRVGAGGTDTQYF.

This chain links TRBV15 with TRBJ1-1; 7 bases agree with TRBD1. In germline, CDR1 is LNHNV, CDR2 YYDKDF (reference sequence). The junction had 1 base not matched to a gene; V was cut back by 2 bases and J by 7 bases. The CDR3 is 12 amino acids. CDR3 region: CATSRRTGEAFF. The CDR3 nucleotides are TGTGCCACCAGCAGAAGGACAGGTGAAGCTTTCTTT.

This clone has just a few counts. The chain couples TRBV30 to TRBJ1-1, with 7 bases fitting TRBD1. The CDR3 covers 13 residues. Trimming at V came to 3 bases and at J to 5 bases, leaving 6 bases not matched to a gene. CDR1 and CDR2 (germline): GTSNPN, SVGIG (reference sequence). The CDR3 protein is CAWSADRRTEAFF. The CDR3 bases are TGTGCCTGGAGCGCGGACAGGAGGACTGAAGCTTTCTTT.

The J gene is TRBJ2-7, the V gene TRBV12-5, with D perhaps TRBD1 (6 bases). The CDR3 consists of 15 residues. CDR1 is LGHNT and CDR2 is FRNRAP in the germline V gene. Trimming took 3 bases from V and 3 from J, leaving 15 bases between them. CDR3 sequence (DNA): TGTGCTAGTGGTTTAGGACAGCAATTTTACTACGAGCAGTACTTC. This encodes CASGLGQQFYYEQYF.

This clone was picked up a small number of times. The chain joins TRBV14 to TRBJ2-2; D is unclear. The CDR3 extends over 13 amino acids. Germline assignment: CDR1 SGHDN and CDR2 FVKESK. Between the trimmed V and J ends, which lost 2 bases and 2 bases, there was a span of 3 bases. Here the CDR3 reads CASSQLNTGELFF. CDR3 coding DNA: TGTGCCAGCAGCCAATTAAACACCGGGGAGCTGTTTTTT.

This clone was picked up many times. J is TRBJ2-7 and V is TRBV29-1; TRBD1 matches at 9 bases. The CDR3 is 12 residues long. Unmatched junction bases numbered 2, after V lost 4 bases and J lost 4 bases. Looked up from germline, CDR1 is SQVTM and CDR2 is ANQGSEA. The CDR3 bases are TGCAGCGTTGGGGGACAGGGTTACGAGCAGTACTTC. Translating gives CSVGGQGYEQYF.